Sequencing of this T cell receptor beta chain was carried out in a study of cytomegalovirus exposure and HLA in healthy donors. On the study more broadly: The same platform used for the approximately 700 first-cohort repertoires was also used for the approximately 120 validation repertoires, as a later analysis reported. Points from the study as a whole: Researchers counted around 150 TCR beta chains as cytomegalovirus-associated. Most sequenced TCRs were rare (though some public TCRs occurred in many donors).

The method was immunoSEQ multiplex PCR; TCRdb's version includes in-frame clones alone and lacks a portion of them. The sample lists fewer than 120,000 clones, 85% to 90% occurring once. As to this clone: Its specificity is unknown.

Separate from the approximately 650-subject first cohort, the roughly 120-subject validation cohort was the one that the donors belonged to. The sequencing input was PBMCs. The origin of this receptor is a woman aged 25 to 39 in good health and CMV-seropositive.

The CDR3 coding sequence is TGCAGCGTTGATAAGGGGGTTGGTGAGACCCAGTACTTC. This gives the protein CSVDKGVGETQYF. The chain joins TRBV29-1 to TRBJ2-5, with a tentative D call TRBD1 (6 bases). There are 13 residues in the CDR3. Trimming cost V 3 bases and J 5 bases, with 13 bases left between them. CDR1 SQVTM and CDR2 ANQGSEA come from the germline V gene.